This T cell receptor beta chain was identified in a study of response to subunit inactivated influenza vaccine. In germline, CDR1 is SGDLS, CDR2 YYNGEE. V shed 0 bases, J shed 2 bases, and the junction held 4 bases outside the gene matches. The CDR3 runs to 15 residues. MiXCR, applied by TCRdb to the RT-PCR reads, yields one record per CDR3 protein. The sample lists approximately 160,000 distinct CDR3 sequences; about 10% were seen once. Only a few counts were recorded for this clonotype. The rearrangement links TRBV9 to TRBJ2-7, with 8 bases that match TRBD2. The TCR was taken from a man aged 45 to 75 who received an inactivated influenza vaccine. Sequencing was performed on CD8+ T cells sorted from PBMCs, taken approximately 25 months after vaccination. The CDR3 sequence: CASSVAAGGPYEQYF. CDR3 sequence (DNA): TGTGCCAGCAGCGTAGCTGCGGGGGGTCCCTACGAGCAGTACTTC.